This TCR beta chain is from a study of blood T cell repertoires in COVID-19. Overall study: Italy, Spain and the United States were the sources of the convalescent and acute COVID-19 samples. PBMCs, B-cell-depleted T cells, or T cells provided the cDNA or gDNA that made up the material.

CDR3 size: 16 residues. Trimming took 2 bases from V and 1 from J, leaving 9 bases between them. Germline V gives CDR1 MNHEY, CDR2 SVGAGI. In the original analysis: Using reference gene primer amplification, nucleated cell counts were estimated. Generated by immunoSEQ multiplex PCR, the TCRdb table keeps only in-frame clones and is missing some. V and J calls and clone size are copied from that table; D and trimming were computed from the DNA. The sample carries some 460,000 clones, around 89% recorded once. The J gene is TRBJ1-6, the V gene TRBV6-5; a possible D gene is TRBD1 (5 bases). The specimen sequenced was peripheral blood. This clonotype originated in a young woman with acute or convalescent COVID-19. The CDR3 spells CASSYAGQSYNSPLHF. CDR3 coding DNA: TGTGCCAGCAGTTACGCAGGGCAGTCCTATAATTCACCCCTCCACTTT.